The clone carrying this TCR beta chain is a singleton in its sample. The data stem from a study of blood T cell repertoires in COVID-19. Study context: PBMCs, B-cell-depleted T cells, or T cells were the source of the cDNA or gDNA that made up the material.

This CDR3 is 17 amino acids long. Unmatched junction bases numbered 11, after V lost 4 bases and J lost 5 bases. Germline V lookup: CDR1 MGHRA, CDR2 YSYEKL. The table came from immunoSEQ multiplex PCR; TCRdb's copy has only in-frame clones and leaves some out. The data show around 140,000 clones, 84% seen once. The receptor comes from a man aged 25 to 45 with COVID-19, enrolled during active disease. Sequencing input: peripheral blood. The gene calls are TRBV4-1 and TRBJ2-5; TRBD2 matches 12 bases. Here the CDR3 DNA reads TGCGCCAGCAGCCCCATGCAGACTAGCGGGAGTTCCGAGACCCAGTACTTC. This translates into CASSPMQTSGSSETQYF.